The rows below give T cell receptor beta chains drawn from one sample of a study of blood T cells in healthy people across ages. TCRdb analysed the 5' RACE reads with MiXCR anew, one entry per CDR3 protein. There are roughly 1.5 million distinct CDR3 sequences in the sample; about 42% occur only once, and around 4% lies in the top ten. Sequencing input: blood. The origin of the receptors is a woman aged 18-29 years in good health. Each CDR3 is given with its conserved first and last residue. Each record gives: CDR3 protein, D gene, clone size, V gene, J gene. D genes are given only for firm matches. Only some rows state a clone size, as once, few, many or a class for expanded clones.

CASSWTSGRAGNEQFF	TRBD2	.	TRBV5-4	TRBJ2-1
CASSQARLSIQYF	.	.	TRBV4-3	TRBJ2-4
CSARESGYEQFF	.	few	TRBV20-1	TRBJ2-1
CASSLSPPQGQETQYF	TRBD1	.	TRBV7-2	TRBJ2-5
CASNEPGRSAYEQYF	.	few	TRBV6-2/TRBV6-3	TRBJ2-7
CASRQLSNQPQHF	.	.	TRBV6-1	TRBJ1-5
CASRPGGGANVLTF	.	.	TRBV6-2/TRBV6-3	TRBJ2-6
CASSSRGASLHEQYF	.	.	TRBV6-5	.
CATSDYPYNEQFF	.	few	TRBV24-1	TRBJ2-1
CASSRGQASYNEQFF	TRBD1	.	TRBV6-2/TRBV6-3	TRBJ2-1
CASSPRRGMTDTQYF	TRBD2	.	TRBV7-2	TRBJ2-3
CASSLASAGDFSNYGYTF	.	.	TRBV7-9	TRBJ1-2
CASSYKSSGIYDEQFF	TRBD2	once	TRBV27	TRBJ2-1
CVSSLRTRRSYNEQFF	.	.	TRBV28	TRBJ2-1
CATPGEHSDTQYF	.	few	TRBV11-2	TRBJ2-3
CSAYHSREGLVETQYF	TRBD2	.	TRBV20-1	TRBJ2-5
CASSNPPNQPQHF	.	.	TRBV28	TRBJ1-5
CASSLGVSPRRETQYF	.	.	TRBV7-2	TRBJ2-5
CASSQEGLGGYEQYF	TRBD2	.	TRBV4-3	.
CASSLRLGTSVNEQFF	TRBD2	few	TRBV4-1	TRBJ2-1
CSARGTDLSSYNEQFF	.	.	TRBV20-1	TRBJ2-1
CRRDTLSPDTQYF	.	few	TRBV29-1	TRBJ2-3
CASRTDGVSSYNEQFF	.	.	TRBV5-1	TRBJ2-1
CASSDEVEQYF	.	.	TRBV12-3/TRBV12-4	TRBJ2-7
CASSTTGQGDTEAFF	TRBD1	few	TRBV27	TRBJ1-1
CSAEVRTGSHGYTF	TRBD1	.	TRBV20-1	TRBJ1-2
CASSLPGTYEQYF	.	many	TRBV7-9	TRBJ2-7
CASSDLWASQAETQYF	.	.	TRBV25-1	TRBJ2-5
CASSLTSSYNSPLHF	.	many	TRBV7-2	TRBJ1-6
CASSSTGDRYTEAFF	TRBD1	.	TRBV5-1	TRBJ1-1
CASSDGTSGGSSYNEQFF	TRBD2	few	TRBV11-1	TRBJ2-1
CASWVIHTEAFF	.	.	TRBV7-9	TRBJ1-1
CASSLDPKPVDYGYTF	.	few	TRBV11-2	TRBJ1-2